This T cell receptor (beta chain) is drawn from a study of T cell responses to AZD1222 COVID-19 vaccine. General observations from the study: Unmutated variant regions reportedly attract nearly half of all spike-specific TCRs. Donors in the cohort were predominantly white British and more often female, and clonal diversity was possibly underestimated. With dominance at 160-218 and 743-854, vaccine-associated CD4 TCRs spanned spike. Spike-specific TCRs gained breadth and depth after people received two AZD1222 doses.

TCRdb keeps only in-frame clones here, not all; method: immunoSEQ multiplex PCR. Among 150,000 to 190,000 clones listed, about nine tenths were seen once. Note on this clone: The antigen remains unidentified.

CDR3 length: 14 amino acids. The rearrangement joins TRBV12-2 to TRBJ1-1; the table gives TRBD1 as D, unverified against the DNA. TRBV12-2 represents a pseudogene. The receptor comes from an adult who had recovered from COVID-19. Sequenced here: peripheral blood, sampled after recovery from COVID-19. As DNA, the CDR3 is TGTGCAAGTCACTGGACAGGGGTAAACACTGAAGCTTTCTTT. Amino acid sequence: CASHWTGVNTEAFF.